Following are 15 T cell receptor beta chains from one sample sequenced in a study of blood T cell repertoires in COVID-19. Sequencing was performed with immunoSEQ multiplex PCR; in TCRdb, only in-frame clones are kept and a portion is missing. The table records approximately 290,000 clones, over 75% of them present only once. The material sequenced was peripheral blood. The receptors come from a human donor with COVID-19, enrolled during active disease. The donor label of this sample is uncertain.

The CDR3 is CATSRNPGLEFNEQFF. CDR3 DNA: TGTGCCACCAGCAGAAACCCCGGACTAGAATTCAATGAGCAGTTCTTC. V is TRBV15 and J is TRBJ2-1, with 7 positions matching TRBD2. The germline CDR1 and CDR2 sequences are LNHNV and YYDKDF (reference sequence). The CDR3 length is 16 residues. V gave up 2 bases and J gave up 6 bases; unmatched junction bases: 10. Looking up the rest from reference TRBV15 and TRBJ2-1 gives the full variable domain: DAMVIQNPRYQVTQFGKPVTLSCSQTLNHNVMYWYQQKSSQAPKLLFHYYDKDFNNEADTPDNFQSRRPNTSFCFLDIRSPGLGDTAMYLCATSRNPGLEFNEQFFGPGTRLTVL.

The rearrangement uses TRBV3-1 (or the pseudogene TRBV3-2) and TRBJ2-3, with TRBD1 as a possible D gene (6 bases). The CDR3 is 16 amino acids. Germline CDR1 LGHDT, CDR2 YNNKEL (reference sequence). V was cut by 3 bases and J by 3 bases, with 16 bases left in between. The CDR3 DNA reads as TGTGCCAGCAGCCAGTCTAGGGGGTACGGTACAGATACGCAGTATTTT. Protein: CASSQSRGYGTDTQYF.

This chain joins TRBV11-2 and TRBJ1-6; TRBD1 matches 10 bases. This CDR3 comprises 17 residues. V trimming: 5 bases; J trimming: 10 bases; junction bases outside the gene matches: 14. CDR1 is SGHAT and CDR2 is FQNNGV in the germline V gene. The CDR3 nucleotides are TGTGCCAGCAGCCGACTATTCGAAGGGACAGGGGTCTCACCCCTCCACTTT. Encoded protein: CASSRLFEGTGVSPLHF.

This sequence joins TRBV11-2 and TRBJ2-7, with TRBD2 matching over 12 bases. V shed 4 bases, J shed 2 bases, and the junction held 15 bases outside the gene matches. This CDR3 region has 19 residues. The germline V gene encodes CDR1 SGHAT and CDR2 FQNNGV. In nucleotides, the CDR3 is TGTGCCAGCAGCTCCCCACGCCGGGCTAGCGGGAGGGTCCCCTACGAGCAGTACTTC. It yields the protein CASSSPRRASGRVPYEQYF. Full variable domain (rest looked up from reference TRBV11-2 and TRBJ2-7): EAGVAQSPRYKIIEKRQSVAFWCNPISGHATLYWYQQILGQGPKLLIQFQNNGVVDDSQLPKDRFSAERLKGVDSTLKIQPAKLEDSAVYLCASSSPRRASGRVPYEQYFGPGTRLTVT.

The CDR3 DNA follows: TGTGCCAGCAGCCGGACTAGCGGAGCCTACGAGCAGTACTTC. Amino acid sequence: CASSRTSGAYEQYF. The V call is TRBV6-5, the J call TRBJ2-7; 10 bases fit TRBD2. Per the germline V gene, CDR1 is MNHEY and CDR2 is SVGAGI. V shed 6 bases, J shed 2 bases, and the junction held 4 bases outside the gene matches. This CDR3 spans 14 amino acids.

V usage is TRBV21-1 and J usage is TRBJ1-2; the table calls TRBD1, which could not be checked here. TRBV21-1 is an annotated pseudogene. This CDR3 has 15 residues. CDR3 DNA sequence: TGTGCCAGCAGCGCTACCGGGACACCTAAGGAGGGCTACACCTTC. It yields the protein CASSATGTPKEGYTF.

This clone has more than one count but fewer than ten. The chain joins TRBV6-2 or TRBV6-3 to TRBJ1-1; TRBD1 is a possible D gene (5 bases). Germline V gene data show CDR1 as MNHEY and CDR2 as SVGEGT. Trimming pared 2 bases from V and 9 bases from J, leaving 10 bases between. The CDR3 is made up of 12 amino acids. DNA for the CDR3: TGTGCCAGCAGTTACAAAGGGGCGAAAGCTTTCTTT. Translated: CASSYKGAKAFF.

The V and J genes are TRBV6-2 or TRBV6-3 and TRBJ2-1; TRBD2 is a possible D gene (6 bases). CDR3 length: 13 amino acids. CDR1 is MNHEY, CDR2 SVGEGT, per germline. The V end was cut by 0 bases, the J end by 15 bases, with 15 bases between. CDR3 sequence reads: CASSYSRLAPGFF. For the CDR3, the DNA is TGTGCCAGCAGTTACTCGAGGCTAGCGCCCGGGTTCTTC.

The genes are TRBV24-1 and TRBJ1-5; D possibly corresponds to TRBD1 (5 bases). Germline V gives CDR1 KGHDR, CDR2 SFDVKD. This CDR3 is built from 14 residues. V lost 3 bases and J lost 7, with 12 bases in between. The CDR3 loop reads CATSDRGSRQPQHF. CDR3 in DNA: TGTGCCACCAGTGATAGGGGCAGTAGGCAGCCCCAGCATTTT.

This clone was recorded at least ten times. The chain has TRBV29-1 and TRBJ2-2; TRBD1 matches 9 bases. The CDR3 sequence is 15 residues long. Per the germline V gene, CDR1 is SQVTM and CDR2 is ANQGSEA. After removal of 5 bases from V and 4 bases from J, the junction contained 8 bases not matched to a gene. CDR3 loop: CSVLGTGRSTGELFF. As DNA, the CDR3 is TGCAGCGTTCTAGGGACAGGGCGTAGCACCGGGGAGCTGTTTTTT.

This clone was seen just once. This rearrangement joins TRBV3-1 (or the pseudogene TRBV3-2) to TRBJ2-6; TRBD1 is a possible D gene (6 bases). CDR3 length: 16 amino acids. Trimming took off 7 bases at V and 2 bases at J, with 15 bases between the two ends. Germline values: CDR1 LGHDT, CDR2 YNNKEL (reference sequence). The chain's CDR3 is CASTLQGLTGANVLTF. As DNA, the CDR3 is TGTGCCAGCACCCTGCAGGGGCTCACTGGGGCCAACGTCCTGACTTTC.

To note about this clone: The junction departs from germline at one end; a sequencing error may be responsible. V usage is TRBV6-6 and J usage is TRBJ2-7, with D uncertain. This CDR3 contains 12 residues. Germline V gives CDR1 MNHNY, CDR2 SVGAGI (reference sequence). DNA for the CDR3: TGTGCCAGCAGTTACTCGTCCTCCGAGCAGTACTTC. This codes for CASSYSSSEQYF.

The rearrangement links TRBV7-8 to TRBJ1-1; D call uncertain. V dropped 1 base and J dropped 0 bases, with 9 bases sitting between them. The CDR3 length is 15 residues. CDR1 SGHVS and CDR2 FQNEAQ come from the germline V gene. The CDR3 spells CASSLVRLMNTEAFF. CDR3 bases: TGTGCCAGCAGCTTAGTCAGGTTAATGAACACTGAAGCTTTCTTT.

The rearrangement joins TRBV30 to TRBJ2-7, with TRBD2 matching 10 bases. After removal of 2 bases from V and 5 bases from J, the junction contained 15 bases not matched to a gene. Germline-derived CDR1 and CDR2 are GTSNPN and SVGIG (reference sequence). The CDR3 has 17 residues. CDR3 DNA sequence: TGTGCCTGGAGTTTCCTCTTAAGCGGGAGGGCCCTCGACGAGCAGTACTTC. Translated: CAWSFLLSGRALDEQYF.

DNA of the CDR3: TGTGCCAGCAGCCCCGGACAGGGTACCTACAATGAGCAGTTCTTC. As protein: CASSPGQGTYNEQFF. V is TRBV11-3 and J is TRBJ2-1; the match to TRBD1 covers 8 bases. The junction had 5 bases not matched to a gene; V was cut back by 5 bases and J by 2 bases. This CDR3 has 15 amino acids. From germline, CDR1 is SGHNT and CDR2 YENEEA.